These T cell receptor beta chains were read from a single sample in a study of blood T cell repertoires in COVID-19. Clones were read by immunoSEQ multiplex PCR, and TCRdb kept only the in-frame ones, dropping some. Of around 180,000 clones listed, 80% to 90% were seen once; the top ten hold 11%. The sample was peripheral blood. These TCRs come from a human donor with active or convalescent COVID-19. The donor label of this sample is uncertain. Both conserved end residues are part of each CDR3. D genes are given only for firm matches. Size is omitted from some rows. Given values are once, few, many or a class for expanded clones.

clone_size j_call cdr3_length v_call d_call cdr3_aa cdr3_nt
- TRBJ2-1 14 TRBV30 TRBD2 CAYVAGDRYNEQFF TGTGCCTACGTAGCGGGAGATCGATACAATGAGCAGTTCTTC
- TRBJ1-1 13 TRBV7-2 - CASSSRTDTEAFF TGTGCCAGCAGCTCACGGACTGACACTGAAGCTTTCTTT
- TRBJ1-2 12 TRBV6-2/TRBV6-3 - CASSYMGEAYTF TGTGCCAGCAGTTACATGGGGGAGGCCTACACCTTC
few TRBJ1-1 11 TRBV24-1 - CATSEAGEAFF TGTGCCACCAGTGAGGCGGGGGAAGCTTTCTTT
- TRBJ2-1 15 TRBV9 TRBD2 CASKPSGLAGGEQFF TGTGCCAGCAAGCCCTCCGGGCTAGCGGGAGGTGAGCAGTTCTTC
- TRBJ1-2 13 TRBV28 - CASSLRDFFGYTF TGTGCCAGCAGTTTGAGGGATTTCTTTGGCTACACCTTC
- TRBJ1-1 14 TRBV19 - CASSIVNRNTEAFF TGTGCCAGTAGTATAGTGAACAGGAACACTGAAGCTTTCTTT
- TRBJ1-1 13 TRBV18 TRBD1 CASSPGQGTEAFF TGTGCCAGCTCACCGGGACAGGGCACTGAAGCTTTCTTT
- TRBJ2-3 19 TRBV9 TRBD2 CASSVAPALSGGVSDTQYF TGTGCCAGCAGCGTAGCTCCCGCGCTTAGCGGGGGGGTGTCAGATACGCAGTATTTT
- TRBJ1-1 15 TRBV4-1 TRBD1 CASSHPDREITEAFF TGCGCCAGCAGCCATCCGGACAGGGAGATCACTGAAGCTTTCTTT
- TRBJ2-3 15 TRBV5-5 TRBD2 CASSETSGRGDTQYF TGTGCCAGCAGCGAGACTAGCGGGAGAGGAGATACGCAGTATTTT